The sequence of this TCR beta chain was determined in a study of T cells after yellow fever vaccination. Study-level results: After the booster, 95% to 98% of CD4 and about nine tenths of CD8 primary-response clones were re-detected. Although most clonotypes did not, a small share appeared in both CD4 and CD8 compartments.

Production of TCR cDNA was by 5'RACE template switching, which also added a universal primer site and UMIs. One entry per CDR3 protein results from TCRdb running MiXCR on the 5' RACE reads. The sample has some 110,000 distinct CDR3 sequences; about 7.4% are singletons. Germline-derived CDR1 and CDR2 are LGHDT and YNNKEL (reference sequence). The CDR3 totals 17 residues. Trimming removed 5 bases at V and 0 bases at J, with 19 bases between. This clonotype turned up a few times. No antigen is known for it. Sample: CD4+ T cells sorted from PBMCs, taken around 10 days after the first yellow fever vaccination. The clonotype was recovered from a man aged 18 to 35 who received the YFV17D yellow fever vaccine. This chain joins TRBV3-1 and TRBJ1-1, with D unresolved. The CDR3 protein is CASSIVLGVDLNTEAFF. The CDR3 nucleotides read TGTGCCAGCAGCATTGTCCTCGGGGTCGACCTGAACACTGAAGCTTTCTTT.